Given below is one T cell receptor beta chain in context. Its antigen is unidentified. This CDR3 contains 14 residues. CDR1 and CDR2 from the germline V gene are LGHDT and YNNKEL (reference sequence). V lost 6 bases, J lost 4 bases, and 13 bases lay in between. The sample belongs to a study of T cell responses to AZD1222 COVID-19 vaccine. General study findings and limits: The reported proportion of spike-specific TCRs targeting unmutated variant regions was nearly half.

Data came from immunoSEQ multiplex PCR; TCRdb stores just in-frame clones and leaves some out. Of more than 85,000 clones listed, just under 95% are singletons. J is TRBJ1-3 and V is TRBV3-1 (or the pseudogene TRBV3-2); TRBD1 is a possible D gene (5 bases). The sequence was obtained from an adult in good health. Sequenced material: peripheral blood, taken on day 0 of AZD1222 vaccination. In DNA, the CDR3 is TGTGCCAGCAGAGCCAGGGTAGGCGGAAACACCATATATTTT. Translation gives CASRARVGGNTIYF.